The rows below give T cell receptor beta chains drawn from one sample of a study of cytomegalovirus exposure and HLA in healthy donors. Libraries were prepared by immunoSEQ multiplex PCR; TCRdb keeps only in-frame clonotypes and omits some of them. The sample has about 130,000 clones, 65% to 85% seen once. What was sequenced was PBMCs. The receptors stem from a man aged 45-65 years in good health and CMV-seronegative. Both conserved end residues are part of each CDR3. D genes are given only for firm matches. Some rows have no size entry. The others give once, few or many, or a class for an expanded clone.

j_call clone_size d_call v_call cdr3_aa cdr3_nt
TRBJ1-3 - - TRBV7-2 CASSPGDSGNTIYF TGTGCCAGCAGCCCAGGGGACTCTGGAAACACCATATATTTT
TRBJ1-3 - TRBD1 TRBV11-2 CASSASRTGPRSSGNTIYF TGTGCCAGCAGCGCTTCAAGGACAGGCCCTCGGAGCTCTGGAAACACCATATATTTT
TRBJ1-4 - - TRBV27 CASSSRETRSEKPFF TGTGCCAGCAGTTCTAGAGAAACTCGGAGTGAAAAACCGTTTTTT
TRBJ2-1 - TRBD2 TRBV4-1 CASSQKIAGAEQFF TGCGCCAGCAGCCAAAAAATAGCGGGTGCTGAGCAGTTCTTC
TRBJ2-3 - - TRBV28 CASSSGTRTSDTQYF TGTGCCAGCAGTTCCGGGACAAGAACATCAGATACGCAGTATTTT
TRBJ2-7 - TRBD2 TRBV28 CASSPLTSGRAYEQYF TGTGCCAGCAGTCCGCTTACTAGCGGGAGGGCCTACGAGCAGTACTTC
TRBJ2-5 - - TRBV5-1 CASSQGRAVGETQYF TGCGCCAGCAGCCAGGGGCGGGCTGTCGGGGAGACCCAGTACTTC
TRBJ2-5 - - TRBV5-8 CASSLGGGQALQETQYF TGTGCCAGCAGCTTGGGGGGGGGACAGGCACTCCAAGAGACCCAGTACTTC
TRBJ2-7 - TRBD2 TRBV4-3 CASASGRPPYEQYF TGCGCCAGCGCCAGCGGGAGGCCCCCCTACGAGCAGTACTTC
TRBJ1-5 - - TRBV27 CASRPWGVRGNQPQHF TGTGCCAGCAGACCCTGGGGGGTGCGGGGCAATCAGCCCCAGCATTTT
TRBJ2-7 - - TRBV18 CASSPRLTSGEQYF TGTGCCAGCTCACCACGTTTGACCTCCGGGGAGCAGTACTTC
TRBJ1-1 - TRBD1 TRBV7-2 CASSLSGQGPQNTEAFF TGTGCCAGCAGCTTATCGGGACAGGGTCCCCAGAACACTGAAGCTTTCTTT
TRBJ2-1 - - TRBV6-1 CASSVSGSDNEQFF TGTGCCAGCAGTGTGTCAGGGTCGGACAATGAGCAGTTCTTC
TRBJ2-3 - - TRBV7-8 CASSSSQERAQYF TGTGCCAGCAGCAGCAGCCAGGAGCGGGCGCAGTATTTT
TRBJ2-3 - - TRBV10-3 CAISESTGASADTQYF TGTGCCATCAGTGAGTCAACGGGAGCGTCTGCAGATACGCAGTATTTT
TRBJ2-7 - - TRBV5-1 CASSLGIAANEQYF TGCGCCAGCAGCTTGGGGATAGCGGCAAACGAGCAGTACTTC
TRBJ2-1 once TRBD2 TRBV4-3 CASSQELAGSSYNEQFF TGCGCCAGCAGCCAAGAACTAGCGGGTAGCTCCTACAATGAGCAGTTCTTC
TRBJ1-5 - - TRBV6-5 CASSSGPSNQPQHF TGTGCCAGCAGTTCAGGGCCGAGCAATCAGCCCCAGCATTTT
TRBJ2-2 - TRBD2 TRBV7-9 CASSLVGTSGRNTGELFF TGTGCCAGCAGCTTGGTCGGGACTAGCGGGAGGAACACCGGGGAGCTGTTTTTT
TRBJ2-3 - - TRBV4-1 CASSPTQGSNTDTQYF TGCGCCAGCAGCCCAACCCAGGGAAGTAACACAGATACGCAGTATTTT
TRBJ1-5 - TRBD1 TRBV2 CASSPDRGDQPQHF TGTGCCAGCAGTCCAGACAGGGGCGATCAGCCCCAGCATTTT
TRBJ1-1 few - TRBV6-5 CASSYRGDLGAFF TGTGCCAGCAGTTACCGGGGGGACCTGGGAGCTTTCTTT
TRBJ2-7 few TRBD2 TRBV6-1 CASSEAWTSDYYEQYF TGTGCCAGCAGTGAAGCCTGGACTAGCGACTACTACGAGCAGTACTTC
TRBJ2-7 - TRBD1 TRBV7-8 CASSSGQSYEQYF TGTGCCAGCAGCTCGGGACAGTCCTACGAGCAGTACTTC
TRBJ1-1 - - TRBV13 CASSLPSPDTNTEAFF TGTGCCAGCAGCCTCCCCTCTCCGGACACGAACACTGAAGCTTTCTTT
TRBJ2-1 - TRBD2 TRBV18 CASSHGEEGLVNEQFF TGTGCCAGCTCACACGGGGAGGAGGGACTAGTCAATGAGCAGTTCTTC
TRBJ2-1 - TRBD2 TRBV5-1 CASSPETGLAGNEQFF TGCGCCAGCAGCCCGGAGACGGGACTAGCGGGAAATGAGCAGTTCTTC
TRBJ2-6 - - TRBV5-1 CASSFGITGANVLTF TGCGCCAGCAGCTTCGGGATTACTGGGGCCAACGTCCTGACTTTC
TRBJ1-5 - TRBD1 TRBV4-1 CASSQGSTGGHQPQHF TGCGCCAGCAGCCAAGGGTCGACAGGGGGCCATCAGCCCCAGCATTTT
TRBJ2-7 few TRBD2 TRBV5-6 CASSLAGVPHEQYF TGTGCCAGCAGCTTAGCGGGAGTTCCCCACGAGCAGTACTTC
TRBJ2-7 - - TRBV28 CASSPVRARSYEQYF TGTGCCAGCAGTCCCGTGCGGGCCCGCTCCTACGAGCAGTACTTC
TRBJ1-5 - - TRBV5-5 CASSSTGIFNQPQHF TGTGCCAGCAGCTCCACAGGGATTTTTAATCAGCCCCAGCATTTT
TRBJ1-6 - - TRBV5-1 CASQLGGEASPLHF TGCGCCAGCCAACTTGGGGGCGAGGCTTCACCCCTCCACTTT
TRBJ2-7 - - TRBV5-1 CASSLAQRASSYEQYF TGCGCCAGCAGCTTGGCCCAGCGGGCAAGCTCCTACGAGCAGTACTTC
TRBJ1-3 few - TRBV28 CASSPPPGLSGNTIYF TGTGCCAGCAGTCCACCACCGGGACTGTCTGGAAACACCATATATTTT